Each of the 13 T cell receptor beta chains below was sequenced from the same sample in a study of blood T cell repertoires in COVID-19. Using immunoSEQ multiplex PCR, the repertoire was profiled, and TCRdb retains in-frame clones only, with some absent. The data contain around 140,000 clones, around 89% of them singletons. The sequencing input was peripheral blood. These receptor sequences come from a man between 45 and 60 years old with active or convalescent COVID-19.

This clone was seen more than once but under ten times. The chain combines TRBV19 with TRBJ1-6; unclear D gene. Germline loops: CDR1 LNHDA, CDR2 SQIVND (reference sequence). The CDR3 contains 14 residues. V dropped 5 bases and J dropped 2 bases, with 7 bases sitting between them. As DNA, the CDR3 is TGTGCCAGTAGTCCCCGGGCCTATAATTCACCCCTCCACTTT. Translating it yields CASSPRAYNSPLHF.

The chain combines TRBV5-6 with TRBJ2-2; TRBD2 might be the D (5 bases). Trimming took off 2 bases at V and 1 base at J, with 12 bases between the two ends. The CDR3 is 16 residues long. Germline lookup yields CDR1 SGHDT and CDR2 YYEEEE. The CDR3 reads CASSFKRTGNTGELFF. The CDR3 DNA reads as TGTGCCAGCAGCTTTAAGCGGACGGGGAACACCGGGGAGCTGTTTTTT.

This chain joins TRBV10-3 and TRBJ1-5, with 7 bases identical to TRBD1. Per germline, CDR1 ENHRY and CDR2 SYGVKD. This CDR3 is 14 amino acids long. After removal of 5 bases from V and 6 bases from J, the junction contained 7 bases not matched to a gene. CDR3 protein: CAISSGTGVQPQHF. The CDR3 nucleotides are TGTGCCATCAGTTCCGGAACAGGGGTTCAGCCCCAGCATTTT.

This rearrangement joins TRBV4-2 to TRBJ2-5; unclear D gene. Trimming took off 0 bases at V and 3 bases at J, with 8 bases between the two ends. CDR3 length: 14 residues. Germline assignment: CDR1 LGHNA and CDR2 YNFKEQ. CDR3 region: CASSQDVTEETQYF. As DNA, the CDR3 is TGTGCCAGCAGCCAAGATGTAACAGAAGAGACCCAGTACTTC.

CDR3 DNA: TGTGCCAGCAGCCCAAGAGTGGCGGGGCCCTACGAGCAGTACTTC. As protein: CASSPRVAGPYEQYF. The chain couples TRBV7-6 to TRBJ2-7; possible D gene TRBD2, 6 bases. The germline V gene has CDR1 SGHVS and CDR2 FNYEAQ. Trimming pared 5 bases from V and 2 bases from J, leaving 16 bases between. The CDR3 contains 15 residues.

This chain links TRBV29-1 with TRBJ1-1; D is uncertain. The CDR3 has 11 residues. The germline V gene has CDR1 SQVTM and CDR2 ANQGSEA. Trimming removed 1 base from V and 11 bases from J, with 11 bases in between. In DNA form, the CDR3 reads TGCAGCGTTGAAGCCGGCGTGAGGGCTTTCTTT. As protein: CSVEAGVRAFF.

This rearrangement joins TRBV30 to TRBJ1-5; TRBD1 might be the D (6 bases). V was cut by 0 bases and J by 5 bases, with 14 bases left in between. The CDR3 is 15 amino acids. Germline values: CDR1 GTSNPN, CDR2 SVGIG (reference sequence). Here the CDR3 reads CAWSVRWGRDQPQHF. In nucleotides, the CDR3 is TGTGCCTGGAGTGTACGTTGGGGGCGGGATCAGCCCCAGCATTTT.

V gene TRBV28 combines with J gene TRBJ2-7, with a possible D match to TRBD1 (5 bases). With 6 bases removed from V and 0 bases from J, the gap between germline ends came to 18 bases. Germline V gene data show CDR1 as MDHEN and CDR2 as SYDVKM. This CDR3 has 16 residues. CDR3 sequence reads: CASSPKAQAFSYEQYF. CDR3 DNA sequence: TGTGCCAGCAGCCCGAAGGCACAGGCGTTCTCCTACGAGCAGTACTTC.

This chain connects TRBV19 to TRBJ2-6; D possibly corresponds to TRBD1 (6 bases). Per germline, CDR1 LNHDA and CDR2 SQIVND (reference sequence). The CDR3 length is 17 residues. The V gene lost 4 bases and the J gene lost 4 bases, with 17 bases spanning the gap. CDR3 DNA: TGTGCCAGTAGTACCAGGGGAACGGACCTAGGGGCCAACGTCCTGACTTTC. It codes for CASSTRGTDLGANVLTF.

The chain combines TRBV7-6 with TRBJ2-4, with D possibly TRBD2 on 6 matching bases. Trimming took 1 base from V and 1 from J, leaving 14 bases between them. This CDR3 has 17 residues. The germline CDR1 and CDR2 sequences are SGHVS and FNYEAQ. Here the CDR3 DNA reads TGTGCCAGCAGCTTAGTTGGAACGGGAGAGGCCAAAAACATTCAGTACTTC. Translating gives CASSLVGTGEAKNIQYF. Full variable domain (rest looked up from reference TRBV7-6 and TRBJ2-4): GAGVSQSPRYKVTKRGQDVALRCDPISGHVSLYWYRQALGQGPEFLTYFNYEAQQDKSGLPNDRFSAERPEGSISTLTIQRTEQRDSAMYRCASSLVGTGEAKNIQYFGAGTRLSVL.

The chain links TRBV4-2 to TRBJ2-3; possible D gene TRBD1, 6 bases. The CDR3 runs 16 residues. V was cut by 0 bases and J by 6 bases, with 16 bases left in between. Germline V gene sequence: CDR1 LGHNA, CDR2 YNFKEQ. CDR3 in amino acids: CASSQDGRGFGDTQYF. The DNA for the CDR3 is TGTGCCAGCAGCCAAGACGGCAGGGGATTTGGGGATACGCAGTATTTT.

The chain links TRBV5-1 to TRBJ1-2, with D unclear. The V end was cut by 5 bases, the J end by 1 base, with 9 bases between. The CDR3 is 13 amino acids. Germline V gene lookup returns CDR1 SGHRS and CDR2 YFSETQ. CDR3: CASRYLSNYGYTF. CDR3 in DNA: TGCGCCAGCAGATACTTAAGTAACTATGGCTACACCTTC.

The DNA of the CDR3 is TGTGCCAGCAGCCAATATAGGACAGGGGGCAGTCATGGCTACACCTTC. Protein: CASSQYRTGGSHGYTF. The gene calls are TRBV14 and TRBJ1-2; 11 positions match TRBD1. The V gene's germline CDR1 is SGHDN and CDR2 FVKESK. The V segment lost 2 bases and the J segment 6 bases; nucleotides outside the gene matches: 8. The CDR3 has 16 amino acids.